This T cell receptor (beta chain) was identified during a study of cytomegalovirus exposure and HLA in healthy donors. General study findings and limits: The study dropped some indistinguishable V segments, TRBV6-2 and TRBV6-3 among them. CMV serostatus was the only immune exposure information that was available. A later examination showed that TCR association rates differed by HLA locus, with DRB1 most and HLA-C fewest.

The PCR was carried out with 60 Vbeta primers and 13 Jbeta primers. Here immunoSEQ multiplex PCR was the method, and the copy in TCRdb shows in-frame clones only, minus some. The sample lists around 78,000 clones, 60% to 75% occurring once. Deletions cut 3 bases from V and 4 bases from J, with 15 bases between. The CDR3 consists of 15 residues. Germline V gene lookup returns CDR1 MDHEN and CDR2 SYDVKM. These donors, healthy bone marrow donors, were studied. For this clone: The antigen remains unidentified.

This TCR was sampled from a woman aged 40 to 50 in good health and CMV-seropositive. The rearrangement joins TRBV28 to TRBJ1-2, with D possibly matching TRBD1 (6 bases). Sequences were obtained from PBMCs. The CDR3 spells CASSLRGRSFYGYTF. CDR3 nucleotide sequence: TGTGCCAGCAGTTTGCGGGGGCGGAGTTTCTATGGCTACACCTTC.